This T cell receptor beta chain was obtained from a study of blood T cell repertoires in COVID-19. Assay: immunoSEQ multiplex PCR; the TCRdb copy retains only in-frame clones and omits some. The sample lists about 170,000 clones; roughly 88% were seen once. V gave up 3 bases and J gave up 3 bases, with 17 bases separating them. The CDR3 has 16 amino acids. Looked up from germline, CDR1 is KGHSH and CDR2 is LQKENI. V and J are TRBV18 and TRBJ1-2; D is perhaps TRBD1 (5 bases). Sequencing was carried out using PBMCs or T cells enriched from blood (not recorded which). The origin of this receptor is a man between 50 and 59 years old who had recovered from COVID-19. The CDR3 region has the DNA TGTGCCAGCTCACCGGGCTTTGGGGCGGCAGACTATGGCTACACCTTC. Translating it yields CASSPGFGAADYGYTF.